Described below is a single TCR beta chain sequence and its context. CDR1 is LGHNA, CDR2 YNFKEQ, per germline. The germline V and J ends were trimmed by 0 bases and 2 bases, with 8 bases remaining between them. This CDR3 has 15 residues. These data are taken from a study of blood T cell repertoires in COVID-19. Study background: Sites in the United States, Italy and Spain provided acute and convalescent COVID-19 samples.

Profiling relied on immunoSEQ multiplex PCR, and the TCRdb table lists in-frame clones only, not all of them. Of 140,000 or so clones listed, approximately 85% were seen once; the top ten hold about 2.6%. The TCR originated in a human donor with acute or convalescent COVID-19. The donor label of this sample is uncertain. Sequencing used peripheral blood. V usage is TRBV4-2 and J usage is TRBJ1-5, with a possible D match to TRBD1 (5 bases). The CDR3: CASSQDLRGNQPQHF. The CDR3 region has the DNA TGTGCCAGCAGCCAAGATCTCAGGGGCAATCAGCCCCAGCATTTT.